This is a list of T cell receptor beta chains from one sample in a study of Tregs in tolerant kidney transplant recipients. The protocol was immunoSEQ multiplex PCR, while the TCRdb copy is restricted to in-frame clones and leaves out a portion. The profile covers some 90,000 clones, with around 90% appearing a single time and 4.7% taken by the ten largest. Sequencing was done on a sample of CD8+ T cells from blood. Receptors originate from a human donor in good health. Each CDR3 is given with its conserved first and last residue. The D gene is left open where the match is weak. Size tells how often a clone was seen (once, few, many) or the class of an expanded clone, and some rows leave it out.

v_call	j_call	clone_size	d_call	cdr3_aa	cdr3_nt
TRBV9	TRBJ1-2	medium-sized	-	CASSVDAIYGYTF	TGTGCCAGCAGCGTAGATGCTATCTACGGCTACACCTTC
TRBV4-1	TRBJ2-7	-	-	CASSQERHSSYEQYF	TGCGCCAGCAGCCAAGAAAGACACAGCTCCTACGAGCAGTACTTC
TRBV10-1	TRBJ1-6	-	TRBD1	CASSMTGEDSPLHF	TGCGCCAGCAGTATGACAGGGGAGGATTCACCCCTCCACTTT
TRBV4-1	TRBJ1-5	-	TRBD1	CASSQDWGQGIQPQHF	TGCGCCAGCAGCCAAGATTGGGGACAGGGGATTCAGCCCCAGCATTTT
TRBV5-1	TRBJ1-1	-	-	CASSPGPQGLATEAFF	TGCGCCAGCAGCCCGGGACCTCAGGGGTTAGCCACTGAAGCTTTCTTT
TRBV27	TRBJ1-1	-	-	CASSLAGKRTEAFF	TGTGCCAGCAGTTTAGCAGGTAAACGCACTGAAGCTTTCTTT
TRBV6-1	TRBJ2-6	-	-	CASSGASGANVLTF	TGTGCCAGCAGTGGGGCCTCTGGGGCCAACGTCCTGACTTTC
TRBV9	TRBJ2-1	-	TRBD2	CASSPPGGPSSYNEQFF	TGTGCCAGCAGCCCCCCGGGGGGGCCGAGCTCCTACAATGAGCAGTTCTTC
TRBV4-1	TRBJ2-6	-	-	CASSQRVSGANVLTF	TGCGCCAGCAGCCAAAGAGTCTCTGGGGCCAACGTCCTGACTTTC
TRBV7-9	TRBJ2-1	once	-	CASSFPLFKNNEQFF	TGTGCCAGCAGCTTCCCGCTATTCAAGAACAATGAGCAGTTCTTC
TRBV4-1	TRBJ2-5	-	-	CASSAHPETQYF	TGCGCCAGCAGCGCCCACCCAGAGACCCAGTACTTC
TRBV7-9	TRBJ2-1	-	-	CASSLVQGGREQFF	TGTGCCAGCAGCTTAGTACAGGGGGGGCGTGAGCAGTTCTTC
TRBV6-5	TRBJ2-1	-	-	CASSRSYNEQFF	TGTGCCAGCAGCCGCTCCTACAATGAGCAGTTCTTC
TRBV5-4	TRBJ1-1	-	-	CASCIQGTEAFF	TGTGCCAGCTGTATCCAGGGTACTGAAGCTTTCTTT
TRBV27	TRBJ2-3	-	-	CASSPTDTQYF	TGTGCCAGCAGTCCCACAGATACGCAGTATTTT
TRBV9	TRBJ2-3	-	-	CASSNRWGADTQYF	TGTGCCAGCAGTAACCGTTGGGGGGCAGATACGCAGTATTTT
TRBV4-1	TRBJ2-7	-	TRBD1	CASSPGTAIGYEQYF	TGCGCCAGCAGCCCAGGGACAGCTATTGGCTACGAGCAGTACTTC
TRBV10-1	TRBJ2-2	-	TRBD2	CASSGYSGTKITGELFF	TGCGCCAGCAGTGGCTATTCCGGGACTAAGATCACCGGGGAGCTGTTTTTT
TRBV4-1	TRBJ2-7	few	TRBD2	CASSQIAGSSYEQYF	TGCGCCAGCAGCCAGATAGCGGGCAGCTCCTACGAGCAGTACTTC
TRBV11-2	TRBJ1-2	-	TRBD1	CASSLSPGQRSFSYGYTF	TGTGCCAGCAGCTTATCTCCGGGACAGCGAAGTTTCAGCTATGGCTACACCTTC
TRBV7-6	TRBJ2-5	-	-	CASSPLGEQKETQYF	TGTGCCAGCAGCCCGTTGGGGGAGCAGAAAGAGACCCAGTACTTC
TRBV18	TRBJ2-7	-	TRBD2	CASSPGLADALPYEQYF	TGTGCCAGCTCACCCGGACTAGCGGACGCCCTTCCCTACGAGCAGTACTTC
TRBV7-6	TRBJ1-1	-	-	CASSLEAGNTEAFF	TGTGCCAGCAGCTTAGAGGCAGGGAACACTGAAGCTTTCTTT
TRBV4-2	TRBJ2-7	once	-	CASSPTGGREQYF	TGTGCCAGCAGCCCCACGGGCGGGCGGGAGCAGTACTTC
TRBV29-1	TRBJ1-2	-	-	CSVPGWEYGYTF	TGCAGCGTCCCAGGGTGGGAATATGGCTACACCTTC
TRBV5-1	TRBJ2-3	-	TRBD2	CATRTSGRASDTQYF	TGCGCCACCCGAACTAGCGGGAGGGCCTCGGATACGCAGTATTTT
TRBV2	TRBJ1-1	-	-	CASIFGTGEAFF	TGTGCCAGCATCTTCGGGACCGGTGAAGCTTTCTTT
TRBV19	TRBJ2-5	once	TRBD2	CASSIISLAGYETQYF	TGTGCCAGTAGTATCATCTCGTTAGCGGGATATGAGACCCAGTACTTC
TRBV6-5	TRBJ2-2	-	-	CASSYTDTNTGELFF	TGTGCCAGCAGTTATACGGACACGAACACCGGGGAGCTGTTTTTT
TRBV27	TRBJ2-7	-	TRBD1	CASSLSFGTVAYEQYF	TGTGCCAGCAGTTTATCGTTCGGGACAGTAGCCTACGAGCAGTACTTC
TRBV7-9	TRBJ2-3	-	TRBD2	CASSLSGLADTQYF	TGTGCCAGCAGCCTCAGCGGACTAGCGGATACGCAGTATTTT
TRBV7-8	TRBJ2-1	once	-	CASSLVFGLNNEQFF	TGTGCCAGCAGCTTAGTGTTTGGTCTAAACAATGAGCAGTTCTTC
TRBV27	TRBJ1-1	once	-	CASDNRERTEAFF	TGTGCCAGCGATAACAGGGAAAGGACTGAAGCTTTCTTT
TRBV4-1	TRBJ2-7	-	TRBD2	CASSQDASGGYYEQYF	TGCGCCAGCAGCCAAGACGCTAGCGGGGGGTACTACGAGCAGTACTTC
TRBV7-9	TRBJ1-1	-	-	CASSSSESFKAFF	TGTGCCAGCAGTTCGAGTGAGAGTTTCAAAGCTTTCTTT
TRBV10-1	TRBJ2-1	-	-	CASSEQGGHNEQFF	TGCGCCAGCAGTGAGCAGGGGGGCCACAATGAGCAGTTCTTC
TRBV30	TRBJ1-5	-	TRBD1	CAWSPDRVDQPQHF	TGTGCCTGGAGTCCGGACAGGGTGGATCAGCCCCAGCATTTT
TRBV5-1	TRBJ1-1	once	-	CASSLGGEDTEAFF	TGCGCCAGCAGCTTGGGGGGAGAGGACACTGAAGCTTTCTTT
TRBV2	TRBJ1-2	-	-	CASSEDLGRVDYGYTF	TGTGCCAGCAGTGAAGATTTGGGAAGGGTTGACTATGGCTACACCTTC
TRBV11-2	TRBJ2-3	-	-	CASSLGTDTQYF	TGTGCCAGCAGCTTAGGTACAGATACGCAGTATTTT
TRBV7-9	TRBJ1-1	-	TRBD1	CASSHAYRGQNTEAFF	TGTGCCAGCAGCCATGCTTACAGGGGTCAGAACACTGAAGCTTTCTTT
TRBV6-7	TRBJ2-7	-	-	CASIRVTTYYEQYF	TGTGCCAGCATAAGGGTTACGACCTATTACGAGCAGTACTTC
TRBV6-1	TRBJ2-7	-	TRBD1	CASSGLPGQDSYEQYF	TGTGCCAGCAGTGGACTCCCGGGACAGGATTCCTACGAGCAGTACTTC
TRBV6-1	TRBJ1-3	-	-	CASSKDGHSGNTIYF	TGTGCCAGCAGTAAGGACGGACACTCTGGAAACACCATATATTTT
TRBV11-2	TRBJ2-3	-	TRBD1	CASSFPGGNPTDTQYF	TGTGCCAGCAGCTTCCCAGGGGGCAACCCCACAGATACGCAGTATTTT
TRBV7-6	TRBJ2-7	-	-	CASSLENRPSYEQYF	TGTGCCAGCAGCTTAGAAAACAGGCCCTCCTACGAGCAGTACTTC
TRBV27	TRBJ1-4	-	-	CASTQVGGNEKLFF	TGTGCCAGCACCCAAGTCGGGGGTAATGAAAAACTGTTTTTT
TRBV6-1	TRBJ2-7	-	-	CASTPDPTEQYF	TGTGCCAGCACTCCCGACCCTACCGAGCAGTACTTC
TRBV10-2	TRBJ1-2	once	-	CASSDWGRTGGYTF	TGCGCCAGCAGTGATTGGGGGCGTACGGGTGGCTACACCTTC
TRBV16	TRBJ1-2	once	TRBD1	CASSQSSGGAHGYTF	TGTGCCAGCAGCCAATCATCAGGGGGCGCACATGGCTACACCTTC
TRBV14	TRBJ2-3	-	-	CASSQDNVGEWGTDTQYF	TGTGCCAGCAGCCAAGATAATGTAGGAGAGTGGGGCACAGATACGCAGTATTTT